This T cell receptor beta chain derives from a study of siplizumab effects on memory and regulatory T cells. Study observations and caveats: Naive T cells apparently outstripped memory cells in diversity and seemed major alloresponse contributors.

The repertoire was sequenced with immunoSEQ multiplex PCR; TCRdb's copy has only in-frame clones and lacks some. The sample records about 87,000 clones, more than 80% being singletons. This CDR3 spans 15 amino acids. Germline V gene lookup returns CDR1 SNHLY and CDR2 FYNNEI. V lost 7 bases to trimming and J lost 0 bases, with 15 bases between them. Notes on this clone: The target antigen is unknown.

The chain combines TRBV2 with TRBJ1-2, with D unresolved. The material sequenced was CD4+ T cells sorted from blood. This TCR came from a human donor in good health. The CDR3 here is CASISDKVANYGYTF. In DNA, the CDR3 is TGTGCCAGCATTAGTGATAAGGTGGCTAACTATGGCTACACCTTC.